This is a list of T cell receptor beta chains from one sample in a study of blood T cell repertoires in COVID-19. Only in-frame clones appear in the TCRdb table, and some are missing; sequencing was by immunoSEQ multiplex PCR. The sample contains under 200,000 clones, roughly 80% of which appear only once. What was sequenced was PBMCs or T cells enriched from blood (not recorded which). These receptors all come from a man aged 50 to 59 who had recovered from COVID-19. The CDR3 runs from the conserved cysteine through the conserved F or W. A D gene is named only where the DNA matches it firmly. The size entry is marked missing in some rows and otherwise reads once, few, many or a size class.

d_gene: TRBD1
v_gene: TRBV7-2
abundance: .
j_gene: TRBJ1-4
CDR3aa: CASSTDRAEKLFF
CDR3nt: TGTGCCAGCAGTACCGACAGGGCTGAAAAACTGTTTTTT

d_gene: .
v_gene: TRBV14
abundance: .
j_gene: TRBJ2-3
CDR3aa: CASSYRQVSTDTQYF
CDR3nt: TGTGCCAGCAGCTATAGACAGGTCAGCACAGATACGCAGTATTTT

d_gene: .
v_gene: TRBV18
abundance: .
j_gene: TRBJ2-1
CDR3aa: CASSPTPSSYNEQFF
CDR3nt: TGTGCCAGCTCACCGACACCCAGCTCCTACAATGAGCAGTTCTTC

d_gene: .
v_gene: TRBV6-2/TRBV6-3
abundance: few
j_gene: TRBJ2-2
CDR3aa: CASRHLQGGTGELFF
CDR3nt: TGTGCCAGCCGCCATTTACAGGGCGGCACCGGGGAGCTGTTTTTT

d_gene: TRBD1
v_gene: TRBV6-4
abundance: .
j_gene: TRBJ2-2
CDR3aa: CASSRTGLTGELFF
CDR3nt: TGTGCCAGCAGCAGGACAGGGCTTACCGGGGAGCTGTTTTTT

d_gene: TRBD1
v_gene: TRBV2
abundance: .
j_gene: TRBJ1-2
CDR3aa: CASSEATRGNYGYTF
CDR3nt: TGTGCCAGCAGTGAAGCGACCAGGGGGAACTATGGCTACACCTTC

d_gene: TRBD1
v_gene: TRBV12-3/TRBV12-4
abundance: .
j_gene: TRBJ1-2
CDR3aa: CASSSDRAVGYTF
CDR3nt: TGTGCCAGCAGTTCAGACAGGGCAGTTGGCTACACCTTC

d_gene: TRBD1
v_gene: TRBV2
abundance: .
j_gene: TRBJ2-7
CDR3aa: CASSEGGTGLYEQYF
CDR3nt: TGTGCCAGCAGTGAAGGAGGGACAGGGCTCTACGAGCAGTACTTC

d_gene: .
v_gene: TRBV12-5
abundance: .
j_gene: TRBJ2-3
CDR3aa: CASGFGGLVGLRTDTQYF
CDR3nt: TGTGCTAGTGGTTTCGGTGGGCTGGTGGGACTCCGCACAGATACGCAGTATTTT

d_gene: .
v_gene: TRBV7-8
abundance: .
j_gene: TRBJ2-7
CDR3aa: CASSEDIRPYEQYF
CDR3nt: TGTGCCAGCAGCGAGGACATCCGGCCCTACGAGCAGTACTTC

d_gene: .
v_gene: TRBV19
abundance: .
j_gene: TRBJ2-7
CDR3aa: CASSVSDSSYEQYF
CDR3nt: TGTGCCAGTAGTGTAAGTGACAGTTCCTACGAGCAGTACTTC

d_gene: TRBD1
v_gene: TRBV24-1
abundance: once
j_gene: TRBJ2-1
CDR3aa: CATSDSQGDGNEQFF
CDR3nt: TGTGCCACCAGTGATTCACAGGGGGACGGCAATGAGCAGTTCTTC

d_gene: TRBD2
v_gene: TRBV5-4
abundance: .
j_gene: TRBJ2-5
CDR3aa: CASSSGLAGFQETQYF
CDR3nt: TGTGCCAGCAGTTCCGGACTAGCGGGCTTCCAAGAGACCCAGTACTTC

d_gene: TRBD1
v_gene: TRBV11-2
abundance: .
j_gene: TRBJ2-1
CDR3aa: CASSFGTGINEQFF
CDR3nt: TGTGCCAGCAGCTTCGGGACAGGGATTAATGAGCAGTTCTTC

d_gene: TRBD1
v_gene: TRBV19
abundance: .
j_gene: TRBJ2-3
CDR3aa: CASSSGPGQGGEDTQYF
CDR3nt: TGTGCCAGTAGCTCGGGGCCGGGACAGGGGGGAGAAGATACGCAGTATTTT

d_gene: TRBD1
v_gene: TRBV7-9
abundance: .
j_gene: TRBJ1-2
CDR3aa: CASSLATGGYGYTF
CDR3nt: TGTGCCAGCAGCTTAGCAACAGGGGGCTATGGCTACACCTTC

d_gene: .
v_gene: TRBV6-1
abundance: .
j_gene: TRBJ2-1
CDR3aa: CASSEATGPYNEQFF
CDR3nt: TGTGCCAGCAGTGAAGCGACAGGACCCTACAATGAGCAGTTCTTC

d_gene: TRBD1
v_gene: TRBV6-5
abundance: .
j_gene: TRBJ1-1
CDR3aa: CASSYGVTGVTEAFF
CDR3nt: TGTGCCAGCAGTTACGGAGTGACAGGGGTCACTGAAGCTTTCTTT

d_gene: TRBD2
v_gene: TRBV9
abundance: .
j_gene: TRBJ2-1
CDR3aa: CASSVAPSGIYNEQFF
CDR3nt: TGTGCCAGCAGCGTAGCTCCTAGCGGGATCTACAATGAGCAGTTCTTC

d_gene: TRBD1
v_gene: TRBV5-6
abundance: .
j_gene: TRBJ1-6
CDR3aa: CASSLAGTGALGDSPLHF
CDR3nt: TGTGCCAGCAGCTTGGCCGGGACAGGGGCCCTCGGGGATTCACCCCTCCACTTT

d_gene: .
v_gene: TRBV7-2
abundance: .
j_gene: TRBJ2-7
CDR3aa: CASSSWGANYEQYF
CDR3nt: TGTGCCAGCAGCTCTTGGGGAGCGAACTACGAGCAGTACTTC

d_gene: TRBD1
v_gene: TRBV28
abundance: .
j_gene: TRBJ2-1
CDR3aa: CASSGTTHRGSSYNEQFF
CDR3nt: TGTGCCAGCAGTGGGACCACTCACAGGGGGAGCTCCTACAATGAGCAGTTCTTC

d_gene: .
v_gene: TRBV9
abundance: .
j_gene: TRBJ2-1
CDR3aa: CASSAHPRSTYNEQFF
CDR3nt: TGTGCCAGCAGCGCACATCCTCGCTCAACCTACAATGAGCAGTTCTTC

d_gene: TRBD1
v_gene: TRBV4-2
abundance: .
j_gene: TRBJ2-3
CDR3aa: CASSQQTGRTDTQYF
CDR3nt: TGTGCCAGCAGCCAGCAGACAGGGCGTACAGATACGCAGTATTTT

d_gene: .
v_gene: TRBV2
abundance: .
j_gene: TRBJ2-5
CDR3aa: CASNREETQYF
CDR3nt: TGTGCCAGCAACCGCGAAGAGACCCAGTACTTC

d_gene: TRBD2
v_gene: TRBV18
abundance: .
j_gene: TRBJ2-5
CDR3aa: CASSPTSGGAWSRETQYF
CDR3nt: TGTGCCAGCTCTCCCACTAGCGGGGGGGCCTGGTCACGGGAGACCCAGTACTTC

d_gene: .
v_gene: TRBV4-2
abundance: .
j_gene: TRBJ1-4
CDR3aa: CASSQDMGGMEKLFF
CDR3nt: TGTGCCAGCAGCCAAGATATGGGGGGGATGGAAAAACTGTTTTTT

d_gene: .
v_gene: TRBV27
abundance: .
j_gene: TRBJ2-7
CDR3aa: CASSPQVDYEQYF
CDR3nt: TGTGCCAGCAGTCCCCAGGTCGACTACGAGCAGTACTTC

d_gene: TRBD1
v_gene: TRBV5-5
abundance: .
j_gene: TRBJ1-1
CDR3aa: CASSLMTGMTEAFF
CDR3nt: TGTGCCAGCAGCCTTATGACAGGGATGACTGAAGCTTTCTTT

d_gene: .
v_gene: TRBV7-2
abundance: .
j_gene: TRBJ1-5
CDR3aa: CASSFAGNSNQPQHF
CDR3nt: TGTGCCAGCAGCTTTGCAGGAAATAGCAATCAGCCCCAGCATTTT

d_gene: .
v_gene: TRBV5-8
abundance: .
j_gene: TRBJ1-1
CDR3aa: CASSVRRGNTEAFF
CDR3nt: TGTGCCAGCAGCGTACGCAGGGGAAACACTGAAGCTTTCTTT

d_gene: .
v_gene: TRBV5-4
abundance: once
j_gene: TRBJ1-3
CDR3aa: CASSSDSSSGNTIYF
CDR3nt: TGTGCCAGCAGTTCGGACAGCTCCTCTGGAAACACCATATATTTT

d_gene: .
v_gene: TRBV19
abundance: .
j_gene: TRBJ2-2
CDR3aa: CASSTRNTGELFF
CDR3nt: TGTGCCAGTAGTACCAGGAACACCGGGGAGCTGTTTTTT

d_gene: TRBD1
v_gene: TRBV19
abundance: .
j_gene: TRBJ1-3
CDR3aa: CASSTLTGGGGTIYF
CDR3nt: TGTGCCAGTAGTACCCTGACAGGGGGCGGCGGCACCATATATTTT

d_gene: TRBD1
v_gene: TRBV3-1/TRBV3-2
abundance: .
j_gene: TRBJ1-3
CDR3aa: CASSQWVPTRGRSSGNTIYF
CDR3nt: TGTGCCAGCAGCCAATGGGTCCCCACCAGGGGGCGTAGCTCTGGAAACACCATATATTTT

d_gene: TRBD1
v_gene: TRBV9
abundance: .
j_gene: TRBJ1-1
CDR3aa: CASSVDRGGPEAFF
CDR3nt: TGTGCCAGCAGCGTGGACAGGGGAGGGCCTGAAGCTTTCTTT

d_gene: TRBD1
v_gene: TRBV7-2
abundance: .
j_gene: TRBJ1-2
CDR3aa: CASSSELRRGGVGYTF
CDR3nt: TGTGCCAGCAGCTCAGAACTGAGGCGAGGGGGCGTTGGCTACACCTTC

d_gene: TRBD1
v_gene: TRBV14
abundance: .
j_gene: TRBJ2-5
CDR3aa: CASSWLGQGSGTQYF
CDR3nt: TGTGCCAGCAGCTGGCTCGGACAGGGTAGCGGGACCCAGTACTTC

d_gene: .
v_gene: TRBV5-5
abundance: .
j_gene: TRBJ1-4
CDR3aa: CASSLRQINEKLFF
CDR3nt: TGTGCCAGCAGCTTGAGACAGATTAATGAAAAACTGTTTTTT

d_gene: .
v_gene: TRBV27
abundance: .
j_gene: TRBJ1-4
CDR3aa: CASSFGPTNEKLFF
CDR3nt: TGTGCCAGCAGTTTTGGGCCAACTAATGAAAAACTGTTTTTT

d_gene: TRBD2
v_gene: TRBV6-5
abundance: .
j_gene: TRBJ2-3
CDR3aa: CASRRRGDTDTQYF
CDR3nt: TGTGCCAGCAGACGGCGGGGGGACACAGATACGCAGTATTTT

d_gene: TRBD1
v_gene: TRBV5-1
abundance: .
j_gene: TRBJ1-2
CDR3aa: CASSFTGDFPTF
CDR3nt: TGCGCCAGCAGCTTCACAGGGGATTTCCCTACCTTC